This record concerns one T cell receptor (beta chain) sequence. Trimming stripped 0 bases from V and 10 bases from J, with 12 bases between. Germline V gene data show CDR1 as MNHEY and CDR2 as SVGAGI. The CDR3 spans 13 residues. The sample comes from a study of cytomegalovirus exposure and HLA in healthy donors. The PCR ran on 60 Vbeta and 13 Jbeta primers. The repertoire was sequenced with immunoSEQ multiplex PCR; TCRdb's copy has only in-frame clones and lacks some. Among 190,000 or so clones listed, 79% were seen once. The sample consisted of PBMCs. The sequence was obtained from a girl aged 10-17 years in good health and CMV-seropositive. The chain links TRBV6-5 to TRBJ1-1; tentative D call: TRBD1 (5 bases). DNA for the CDR3: TGTGCCAGCAGTTACTCAAGGGAAGGGGTAGCTTTCTTT. Residues: CASSYSREGVAFF.